These 2 T cell receptor beta chains were all obtained from the same sample, sequenced in a study of OX40 agonist ivuxolimab in advanced cancers. Some clones are missing from TCRdb's copy, which holds only in-frame ones; the method was immunoSEQ multiplex PCR. The sample lists about 64,000 clones, 80% to 90% seen once, with roughly an eighth in the top ten. The sample in question was CD4+ or CD8+ T cells sorted from blood, obtained in a trial of the OX40 agonist ivuxolimab. Receptor source: an adult with an advanced solid tumor such as melanoma, head and neck, liver or kidney cancer.

The gene calls are TRBV4-1 and TRBJ2-3; no clear D. Trimming took off 1 base at V and 4 bases at J, with 9 bases between the two ends. Germline CDR1 MGHRA, CDR2 YSYEKL. The CDR3 has 14 residues. The CDR3 here is CASSQAQAPDTQYF. The CDR3 DNA follows: TGCGCCAGCAGCCAAGCACAAGCACCAGATACGCAGTATTTT.

The CDR3 loop reads CASIESTNTGELFF. In nucleotides, the CDR3 is TGTGCCAGTATTGAATCAACGAACACCGGGGAGCTGTTTTTT. This rearrangement joins TRBV19 to TRBJ2-2; D not resolved. CDR1 and CDR2 (germline): LNHDA, SQIVND (reference sequence). The CDR3 contains 14 residues. Deletions cut 7 bases from V and 0 bases from J, with 9 bases between.